This T cell receptor beta chain was recorded in a study of T cell responses to AZD1222 COVID-19 vaccine. Study findings and constraints: Breadth and depth of Spike-specific TCRs rose after two AZD1222 doses.

The V gene's germline CDR1 is SNHLY and CDR2 FYNNEI. The CDR3 sequence is 13 residues long. The V gene lost 7 bases and the J gene lost 4 bases, with 13 bases spanning the gap. Comments on this clone: The target antigen is unknown.

TCRdb's table, derived via immunoSEQ multiplex PCR, lists solely in-frame clones and lacks some. The sample contains 100,000 to 150,000 clones, around nine tenths of which appear only once. Here the sequenced sample was peripheral blood, taken 28 days after the second dose of the MenACWY control vaccine. This sequence originates from an adult who received the MenACWY meningococcal vaccine as a control. The rearrangement joins TRBV2 to TRBJ1-1; weak D call: TRBD1 (6 bases). The CDR3 reads CASNEGGSTEAFF. DNA of the CDR3: TGTGCCAGCAACGAGGGGGGGAGCACTGAAGCTTTCTTT.